This TCR beta chain was captured in a study of memory CD4+ T cells and cytomegalovirus serostatus. Study information: Of the healthy Belgian adults, 9 were CMV seropositive and approximately 24 seronegative. Study findings and constraints: The CMV-associated TCR signature appears largely within the CD4+ memory repertoire.

Germline V gene lookup returns CDR1 PRHDT and CDR2 FYEKMQ (reference sequence). The CDR3 runs 12 residues. V was trimmed by 1 base and J by 8 bases, leaving 3 bases between them. Source study methods: After removing out-of-frame reads, around 2,000,000 distinct TCRbeta sequences remained. Data came from immunoSEQ multiplex PCR; TCRdb stores just in-frame clones and leaves some out. That table supplies the V and J calls and clone size; D and trimming were determined from the DNA. The sample has 50,000 to 75,000 clones; around four fifths are singletons. This clone has just a few counts. The antigen remains unidentified. The sort gate was single viable CD3+CD4+CD8-CD45RO+ cells for memory CD4+ T cells. Total CD4+ T cells were enriched by CD4 positive selection.

The V gene is TRBV13, the J gene TRBJ1-6; D is uncertain. Sequences were obtained from memory CD4+ T cells from blood. The TCR comes from an adult in good health and CMV-seronegative. Here the CDR3 DNA reads TGTGCCAGCAGCTTAGCAGATTCACCCCTCCACTTT. Amino acids: CASSLADSPLHF.